This paragraph reports one T cell receptor beta chain. Its specificity is not known. This specimen belongs to a study of cytomegalovirus exposure and HLA in healthy donors. Study-wide points: In a later analysis, HLA-associated beta chains showed higher expansion and lower generation probabilities than comparable chains.

Researchers ran the PCR with 60 Vbeta and 13 Jbeta primers. Profiled with immunoSEQ multiplex PCR; TCRdb holds only in-frame clones, not every one. In the table there are 150,000 to 200,000 clones, 77% of which are singletons. The length of the CDR3 is 17 residues. Per the germline V gene, CDR1 is GTSNPN and CDR2 is SVGIG (reference sequence). The ends were cut back, 5 bases at V and 3 bases at J, with 20 bases in the middle. The chain links TRBV30 to TRBJ1-6, with a weak D call TRBD1 (5 bases). The TCR originated in a man aged 18 to 29 in good health and CMV-seronegative. Sequenced material: PBMCs. CDR3 protein: CAWDRTRTLNYNSPLHF. CDR3 sequence (DNA): TGTGCCTGGGACCGGACACGGACGTTGAACTATAATTCACCCCTCCACTTT.